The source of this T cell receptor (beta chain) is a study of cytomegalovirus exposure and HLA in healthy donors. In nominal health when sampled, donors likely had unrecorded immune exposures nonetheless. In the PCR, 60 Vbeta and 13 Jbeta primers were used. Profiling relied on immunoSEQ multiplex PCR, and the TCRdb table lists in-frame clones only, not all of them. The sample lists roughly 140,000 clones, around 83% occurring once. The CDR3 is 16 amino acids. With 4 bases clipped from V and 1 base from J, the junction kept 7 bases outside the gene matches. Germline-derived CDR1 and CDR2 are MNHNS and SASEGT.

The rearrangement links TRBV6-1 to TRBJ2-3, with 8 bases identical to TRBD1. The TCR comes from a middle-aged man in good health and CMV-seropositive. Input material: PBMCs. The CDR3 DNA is TGTGCCAGCAGTGTTGGTAACAGGGGGGGCACAGATACGCAGTATTTT. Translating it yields CASSVGNRGGTDTQYF.